This T cell receptor (beta chain) comes out of a study of T cell responses to AZD1222 COVID-19 vaccine. With V trimmed by 8 bases and J by 3 bases, 14 bases remained unmatched. This CDR3 contains 16 residues. CDR1 is SEHNR, CDR2 FQNEAQ, per germline (reference sequence). The table came from immunoSEQ multiplex PCR; TCRdb's copy has only in-frame clones and leaves some out. The data hold about 140,000 clones, with 88% observed a single time. The clonotype comes from an adult who received the AZD1222 COVID-19 vaccine. The chain uses TRBV7-9 and TRBJ2-7, with TRBD2 matching over 9 bases. Sequenced material: peripheral blood, taken 28 days after the second AZD1222 dose. The CDR3 coding sequence is TGTGCCAGCGGGTTTCTCTCGGCTAGCGGGAACTACGAGCAGTACTTC. It specifies CASGFLSASGNYEQYF.